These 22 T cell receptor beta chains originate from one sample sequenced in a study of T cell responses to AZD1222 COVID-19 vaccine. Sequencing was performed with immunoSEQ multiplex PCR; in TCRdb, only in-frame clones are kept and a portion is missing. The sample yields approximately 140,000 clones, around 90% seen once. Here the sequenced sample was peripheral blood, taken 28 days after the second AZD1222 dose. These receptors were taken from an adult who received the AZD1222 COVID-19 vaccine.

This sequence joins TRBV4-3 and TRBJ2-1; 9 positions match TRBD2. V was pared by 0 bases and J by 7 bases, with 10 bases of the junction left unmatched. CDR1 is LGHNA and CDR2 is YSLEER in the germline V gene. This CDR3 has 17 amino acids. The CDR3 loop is CASSQDWGTSQLNEQFF. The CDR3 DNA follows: TGCGCCAGCAGCCAAGATTGGGGGACTAGCCAGTTGAATGAGCAGTTCTTC.

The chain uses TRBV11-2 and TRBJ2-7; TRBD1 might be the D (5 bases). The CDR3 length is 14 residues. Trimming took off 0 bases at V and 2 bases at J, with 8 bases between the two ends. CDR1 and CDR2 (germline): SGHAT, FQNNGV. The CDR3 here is CASSLEPRAYEQYF. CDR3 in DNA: TGTGCCAGCAGCTTAGAACCCAGGGCCTACGAGCAGTACTTC.

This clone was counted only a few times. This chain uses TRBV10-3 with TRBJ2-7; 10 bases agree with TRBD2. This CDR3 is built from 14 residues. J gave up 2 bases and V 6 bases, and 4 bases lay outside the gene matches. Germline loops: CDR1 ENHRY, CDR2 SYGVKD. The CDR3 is CAIRSGRAPYEQYF. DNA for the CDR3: TGTGCCATCAGGAGCGGGAGGGCCCCCTACGAGCAGTACTTC.

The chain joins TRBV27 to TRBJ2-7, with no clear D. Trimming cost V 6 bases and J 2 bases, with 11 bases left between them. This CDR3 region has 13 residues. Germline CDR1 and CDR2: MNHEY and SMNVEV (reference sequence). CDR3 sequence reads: CASSHLLTYEQYF. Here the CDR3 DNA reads TGTGCCAGCAGCCATCTTCTTACCTACGAGCAGTACTTC.

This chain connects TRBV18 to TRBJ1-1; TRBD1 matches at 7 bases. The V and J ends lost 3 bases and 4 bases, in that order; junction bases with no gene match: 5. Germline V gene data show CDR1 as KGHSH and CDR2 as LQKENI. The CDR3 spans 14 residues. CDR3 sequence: CASSPDRVGTEAFF. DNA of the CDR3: TGTGCCAGCTCACCTGACAGGGTGGGCACTGAAGCTTTCTTT.

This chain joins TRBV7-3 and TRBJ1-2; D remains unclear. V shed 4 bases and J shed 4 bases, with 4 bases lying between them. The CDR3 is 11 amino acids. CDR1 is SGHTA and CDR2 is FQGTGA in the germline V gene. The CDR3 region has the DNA TGTGCCAGCAGCTCTGTCTATGGCTACACCTTC. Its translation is CASSSVYGYTF.

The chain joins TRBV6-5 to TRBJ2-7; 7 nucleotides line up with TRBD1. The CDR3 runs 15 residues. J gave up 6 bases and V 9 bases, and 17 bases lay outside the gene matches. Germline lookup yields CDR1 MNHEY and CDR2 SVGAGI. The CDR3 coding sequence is TGTGCCAGTAACAGATTATGGGACAGAATGAGCGAGCAGTACTTC. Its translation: CASNRLWDRMSEQYF.

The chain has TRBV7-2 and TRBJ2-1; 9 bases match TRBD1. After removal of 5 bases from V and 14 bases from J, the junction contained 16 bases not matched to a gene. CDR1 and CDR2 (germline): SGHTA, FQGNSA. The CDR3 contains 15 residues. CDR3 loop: CASSHTGTGLFGEFF. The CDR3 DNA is TGTGCCAGCAGCCATACCGGGACAGGGTTGTTCGGTGAGTTCTTC.

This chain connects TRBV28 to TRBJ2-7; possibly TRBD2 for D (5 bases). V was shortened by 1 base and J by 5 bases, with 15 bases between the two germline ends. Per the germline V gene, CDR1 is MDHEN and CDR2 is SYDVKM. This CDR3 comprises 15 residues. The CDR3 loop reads CASSLLGRGNDEQYF. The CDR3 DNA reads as TGTGCCAGCAGTTTATTAGGACGGGGAAACGACGAGCAGTACTTC.

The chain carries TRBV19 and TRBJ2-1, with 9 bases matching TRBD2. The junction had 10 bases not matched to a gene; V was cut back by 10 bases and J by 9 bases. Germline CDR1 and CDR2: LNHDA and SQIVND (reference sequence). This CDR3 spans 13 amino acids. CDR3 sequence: CATTAIAGAEQFF. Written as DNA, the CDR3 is TGTGCCACCACGGCTATAGCGGGAGCTGAGCAGTTCTTC.

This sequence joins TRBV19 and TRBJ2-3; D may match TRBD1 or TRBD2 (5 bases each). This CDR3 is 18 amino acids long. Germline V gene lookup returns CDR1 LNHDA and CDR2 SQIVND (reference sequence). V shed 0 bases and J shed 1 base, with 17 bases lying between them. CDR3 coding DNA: TGTGCCAGTAGTATAGATCATGGGGGAGCATGGGGCACAGATACGCAGTATTTT. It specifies CASSIDHGGAWGTDTQYF.

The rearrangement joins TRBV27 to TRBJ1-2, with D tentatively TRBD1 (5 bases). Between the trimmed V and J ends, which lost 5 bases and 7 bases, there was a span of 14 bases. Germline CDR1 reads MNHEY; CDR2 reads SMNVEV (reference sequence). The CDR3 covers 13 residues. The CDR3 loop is CASSHLGAGGYTF. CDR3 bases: TGTGCCAGCAGTCACCTAGGGGCGGGTGGCTACACCTTC.

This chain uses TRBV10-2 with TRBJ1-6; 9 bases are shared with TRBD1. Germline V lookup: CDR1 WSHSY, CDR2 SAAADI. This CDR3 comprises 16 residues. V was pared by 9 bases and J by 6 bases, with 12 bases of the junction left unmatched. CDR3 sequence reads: CASSRTGVIANSPLHF. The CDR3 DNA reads TGCGCCAGTAGTCGGACAGGGGTGATAGCTAATTCACCCCTCCACTTT.

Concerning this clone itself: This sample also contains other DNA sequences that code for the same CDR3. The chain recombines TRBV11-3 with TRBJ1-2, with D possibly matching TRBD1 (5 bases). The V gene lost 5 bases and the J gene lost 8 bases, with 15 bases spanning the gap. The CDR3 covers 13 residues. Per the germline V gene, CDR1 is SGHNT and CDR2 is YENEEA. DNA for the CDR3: TGTGCCAGCAGCGCACGGGACCCAGGCGGCTACACCTTC. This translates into CASSARDPGGYTF.

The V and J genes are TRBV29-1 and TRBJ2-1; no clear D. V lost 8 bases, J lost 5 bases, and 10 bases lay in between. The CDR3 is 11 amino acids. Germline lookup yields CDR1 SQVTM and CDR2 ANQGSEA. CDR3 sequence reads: CSISNNNEQFF. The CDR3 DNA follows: TGCAGCATATCTAATAACAATGAGCAGTTCTTC.

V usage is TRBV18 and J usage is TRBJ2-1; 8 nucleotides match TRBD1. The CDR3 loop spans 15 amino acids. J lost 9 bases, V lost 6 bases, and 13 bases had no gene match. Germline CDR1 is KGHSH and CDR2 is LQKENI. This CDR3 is CASSPIWTGKGEQFF. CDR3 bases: TGTGCCAGCTCTCCAATATGGACAGGGAAAGGTGAGCAGTTCTTC.

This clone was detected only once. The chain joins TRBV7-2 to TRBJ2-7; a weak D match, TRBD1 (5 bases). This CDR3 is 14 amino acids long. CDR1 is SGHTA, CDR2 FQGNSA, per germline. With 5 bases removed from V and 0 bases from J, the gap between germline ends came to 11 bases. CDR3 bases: TGTGCCAGCAGCCCCAGACAGAGCTCCTACGAGCAGTACTTC. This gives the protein CASSPRQSSYEQYF.

This CDR3 is CASSLFAASGQGIQYF. Written as DNA, the CDR3 is TGTGCCAGCAGTTTATTCGCGGCTAGCGGCCAAGGCATTCAGTACTTC. J is TRBJ2-4 and V is TRBV27; the match to TRBD2 covers 7 bases. Trimming took 1 base from V and 9 from J; bases not matched to a gene: 12. The CDR3 runs to 16 residues. Germline CDR1 MNHEY, CDR2 SMNVEV (reference sequence).

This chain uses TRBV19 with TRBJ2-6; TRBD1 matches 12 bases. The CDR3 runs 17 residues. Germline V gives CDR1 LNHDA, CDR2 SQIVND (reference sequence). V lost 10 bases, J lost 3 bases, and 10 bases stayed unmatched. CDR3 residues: CATGIGTGGFGANVLTF. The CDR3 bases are TGTGCCACCGGTATCGGGACAGGGGGCTTTGGGGCCAACGTCCTGACTTTC.

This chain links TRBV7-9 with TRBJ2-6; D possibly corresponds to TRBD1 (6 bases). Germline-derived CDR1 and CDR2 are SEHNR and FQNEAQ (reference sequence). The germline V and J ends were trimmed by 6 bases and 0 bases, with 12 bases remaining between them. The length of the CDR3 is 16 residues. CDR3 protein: CASRGQGHSGANVLTF. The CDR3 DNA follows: TGTGCCAGCAGGGGGCAGGGACACTCTGGGGCCAACGTCCTGACTTTC.

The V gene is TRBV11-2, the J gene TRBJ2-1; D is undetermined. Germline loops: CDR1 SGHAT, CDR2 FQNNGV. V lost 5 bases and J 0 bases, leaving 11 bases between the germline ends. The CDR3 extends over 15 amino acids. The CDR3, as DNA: TGTGCCAGCAGCCTCCAGTCCCACTCCTACAATGAGCAGTTCTTC. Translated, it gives CASSLQSHSYNEQFF.

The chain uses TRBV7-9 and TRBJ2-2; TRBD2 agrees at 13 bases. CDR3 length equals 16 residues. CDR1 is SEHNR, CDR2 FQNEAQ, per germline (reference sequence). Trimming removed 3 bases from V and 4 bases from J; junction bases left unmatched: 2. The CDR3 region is CASSFGLAGATGELFF. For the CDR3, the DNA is TGTGCCAGCAGCTTCGGACTAGCGGGGGCCACCGGGGAGCTGTTTTTT.